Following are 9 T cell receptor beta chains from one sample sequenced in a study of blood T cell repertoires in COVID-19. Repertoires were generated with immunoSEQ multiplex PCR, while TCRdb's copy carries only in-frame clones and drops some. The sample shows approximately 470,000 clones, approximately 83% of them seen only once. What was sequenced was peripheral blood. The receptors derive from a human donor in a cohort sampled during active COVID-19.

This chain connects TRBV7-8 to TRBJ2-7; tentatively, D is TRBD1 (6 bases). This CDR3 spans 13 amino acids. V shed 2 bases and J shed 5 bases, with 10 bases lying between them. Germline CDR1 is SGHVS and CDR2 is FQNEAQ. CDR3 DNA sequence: TGTGCCAGCAGCTTACAGGGGCGGAACGAGCAGTACTTC. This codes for CASSLQGRNEQYF.

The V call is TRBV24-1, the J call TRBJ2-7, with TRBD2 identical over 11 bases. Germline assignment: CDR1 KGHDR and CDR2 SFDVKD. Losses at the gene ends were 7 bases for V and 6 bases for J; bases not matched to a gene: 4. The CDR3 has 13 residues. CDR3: CATSATSGTEQYF. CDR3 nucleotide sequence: TGTGCCACCAGCGCGACTAGCGGGACCGAGCAGTACTTC.

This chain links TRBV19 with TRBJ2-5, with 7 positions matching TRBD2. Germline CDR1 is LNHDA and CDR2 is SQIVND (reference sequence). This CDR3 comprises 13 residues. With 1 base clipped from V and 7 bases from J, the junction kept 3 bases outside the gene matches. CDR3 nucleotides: TGTGCCAGTAGTATAGCGGGGGAGGGGACCCAGTACTTC. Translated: CASSIAGEGTQYF.

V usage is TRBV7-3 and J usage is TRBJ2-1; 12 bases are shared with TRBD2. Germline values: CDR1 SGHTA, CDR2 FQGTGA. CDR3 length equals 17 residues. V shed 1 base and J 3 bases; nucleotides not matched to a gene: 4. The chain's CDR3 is CASSLSGLAGLYNEQFF. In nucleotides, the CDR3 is TGTGCCAGCAGCTTAAGCGGACTAGCGGGACTCTACAATGAGCAGTTCTTC. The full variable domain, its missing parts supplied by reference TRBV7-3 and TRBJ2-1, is GAGVSQTPSNKVTEKGKYVELRCDPISGHTALYWYRQSLGQGPEFLIYFQGTGAADDSGLPNDRFFAVRPEGSVSTLKIQRTERGDSAVYLCASSLSGLAGLYNEQFFGPGTRLTVL.

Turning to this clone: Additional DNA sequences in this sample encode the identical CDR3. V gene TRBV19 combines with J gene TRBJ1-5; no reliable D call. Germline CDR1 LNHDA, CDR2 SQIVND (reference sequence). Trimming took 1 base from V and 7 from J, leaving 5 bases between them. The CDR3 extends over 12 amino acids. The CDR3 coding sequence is TGTGCCAGTAGTATAGGGGAGCAGCCCCAGCATTTT. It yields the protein CASSIGEQPQHF.

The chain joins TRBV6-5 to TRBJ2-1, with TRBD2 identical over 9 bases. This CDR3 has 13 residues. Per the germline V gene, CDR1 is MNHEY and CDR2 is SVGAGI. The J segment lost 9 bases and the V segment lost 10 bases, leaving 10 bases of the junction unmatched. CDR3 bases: TGTGCCACTTCGCTAGCGGGATCGGGTGAGCAGTTCTTC. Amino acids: CATSLAGSGEQFF.

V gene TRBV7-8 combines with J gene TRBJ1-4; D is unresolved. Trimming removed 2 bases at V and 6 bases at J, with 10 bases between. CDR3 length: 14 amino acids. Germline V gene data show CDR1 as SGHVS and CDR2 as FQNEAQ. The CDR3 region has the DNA TGTGCCAGCAGCTTAAGCACTCGTGATGAAAAACTGTTTTTT. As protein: CASSLSTRDEKLFF.

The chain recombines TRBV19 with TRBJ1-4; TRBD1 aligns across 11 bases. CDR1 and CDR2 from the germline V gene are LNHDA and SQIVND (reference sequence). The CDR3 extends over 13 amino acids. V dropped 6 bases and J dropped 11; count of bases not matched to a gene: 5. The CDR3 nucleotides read TGTGCCAGTAGGGACAGGGGGCAGGGGAAACTGTTTTTT. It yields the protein CASRDRGQGKLFF.

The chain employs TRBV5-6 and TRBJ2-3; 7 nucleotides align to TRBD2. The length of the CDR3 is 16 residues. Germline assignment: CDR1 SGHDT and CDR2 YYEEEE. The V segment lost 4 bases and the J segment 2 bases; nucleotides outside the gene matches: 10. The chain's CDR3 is CASSAKRGSVTDTQYF. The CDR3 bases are TGTGCCAGCAGCGCTAAGCGCGGGAGTGTCACAGATACGCAGTATTTT.